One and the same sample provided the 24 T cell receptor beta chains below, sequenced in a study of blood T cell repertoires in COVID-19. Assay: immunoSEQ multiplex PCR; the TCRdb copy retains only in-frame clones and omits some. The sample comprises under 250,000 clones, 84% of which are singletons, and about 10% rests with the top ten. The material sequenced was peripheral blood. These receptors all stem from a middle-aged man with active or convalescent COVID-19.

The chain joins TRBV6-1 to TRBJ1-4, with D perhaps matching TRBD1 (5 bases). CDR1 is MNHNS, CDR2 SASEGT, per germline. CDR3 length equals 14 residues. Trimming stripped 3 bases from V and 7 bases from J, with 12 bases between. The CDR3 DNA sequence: TGTGCCAGCAGTGAGCCGGGACTCACTGAAAAACTGTTTTTT. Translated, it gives CASSEPGLTEKLFF.

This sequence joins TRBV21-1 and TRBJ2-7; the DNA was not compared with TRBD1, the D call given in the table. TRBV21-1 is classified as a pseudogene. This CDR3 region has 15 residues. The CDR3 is CASSSYRTGSYEQYF. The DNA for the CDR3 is TGTGCCAGCAGCAGCTACCGGACAGGGTCCTACGAGCAGTACTTC.

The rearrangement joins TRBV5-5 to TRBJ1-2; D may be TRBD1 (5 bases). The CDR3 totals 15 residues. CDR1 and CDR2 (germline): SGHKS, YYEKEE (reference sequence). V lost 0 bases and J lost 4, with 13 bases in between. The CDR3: CASSLDAGLSYGYTF. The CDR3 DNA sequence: TGTGCCAGCAGCTTGGATGCAGGGCTCTCCTATGGCTACACCTTC.

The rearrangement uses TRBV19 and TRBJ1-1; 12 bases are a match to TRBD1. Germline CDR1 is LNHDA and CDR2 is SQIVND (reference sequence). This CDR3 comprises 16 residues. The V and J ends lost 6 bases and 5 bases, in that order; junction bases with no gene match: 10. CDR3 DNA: TGTGCCAGTAGCCCAGGGACAGGGGGCGGGAGGACTGAAGCTTTCTTT. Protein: CASSPGTGGGRTEAFF.

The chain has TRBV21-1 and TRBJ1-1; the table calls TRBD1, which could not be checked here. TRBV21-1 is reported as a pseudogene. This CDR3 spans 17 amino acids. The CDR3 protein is CARAEAWDTQRDTEAFF. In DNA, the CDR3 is TGTGCCAGGGCGGAGGCTTGGGACACTCAGAGGGACACTGAAGCTTTCTTT.

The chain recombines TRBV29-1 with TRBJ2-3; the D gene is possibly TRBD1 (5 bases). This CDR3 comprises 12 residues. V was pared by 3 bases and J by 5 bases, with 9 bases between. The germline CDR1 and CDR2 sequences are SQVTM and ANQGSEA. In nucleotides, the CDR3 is TGCAGCGTTGAGGCCCAGGGAGATACGCAGTATTTT. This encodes CSVEAQGDTQYF.

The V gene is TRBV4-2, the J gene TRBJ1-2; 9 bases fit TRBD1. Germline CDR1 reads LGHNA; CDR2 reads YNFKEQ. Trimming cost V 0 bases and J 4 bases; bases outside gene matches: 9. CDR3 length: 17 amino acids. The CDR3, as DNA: TGTGCCAGCAGCCAAGATGGGGGGACAGGGCTCATCTATGGCTACACCTTC. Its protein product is CASSQDGGTGLIYGYTF.

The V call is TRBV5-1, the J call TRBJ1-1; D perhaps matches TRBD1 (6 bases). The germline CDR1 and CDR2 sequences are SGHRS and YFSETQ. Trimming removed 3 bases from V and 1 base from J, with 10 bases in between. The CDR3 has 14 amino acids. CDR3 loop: CASSSGTQNTEAFF. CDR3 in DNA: TGCGCCAGCAGCTCCGGGACACAGAACACTGAAGCTTTCTTT.

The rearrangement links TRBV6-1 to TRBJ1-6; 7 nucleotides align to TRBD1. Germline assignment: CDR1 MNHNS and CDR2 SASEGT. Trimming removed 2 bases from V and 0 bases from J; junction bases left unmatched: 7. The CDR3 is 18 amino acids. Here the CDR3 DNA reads TGTGCCAGCAGTGAATTAGGGGACAGCAGCTCCTATAATTCACCCCTCCACTTT. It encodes CASSELGDSSSYNSPLHF.

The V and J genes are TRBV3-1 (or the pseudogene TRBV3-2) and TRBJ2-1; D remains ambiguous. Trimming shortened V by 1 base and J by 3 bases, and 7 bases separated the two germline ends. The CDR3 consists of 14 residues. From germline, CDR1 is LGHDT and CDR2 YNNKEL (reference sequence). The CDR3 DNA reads TGTGCCAGCAGCCAAGTCGCAGGCTACAATGAGCAGTTCTTC. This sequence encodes CASSQVAGYNEQFF.

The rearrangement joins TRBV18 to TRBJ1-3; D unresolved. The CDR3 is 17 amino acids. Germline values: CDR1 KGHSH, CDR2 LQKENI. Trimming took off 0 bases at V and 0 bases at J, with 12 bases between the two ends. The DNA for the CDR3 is TGTGCCAGCTCACCACCCACAGTTCTTTTCTCTGGAAACACCATATATTTT. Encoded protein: CASSPPTVLFSGNTIYF.

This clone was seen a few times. CDR3 region: CASRQGYGNTIYF. CDR3 in DNA: TGTGCCAGCAGGCAGGGGTATGGAAACACCATATATTTT. This sequence joins TRBV6-5 and TRBJ1-3; TRBD1 is a possible D gene (6 bases). CDR1 is MNHEY, CDR2 SVGAGI, per germline. The CDR3 extends over 13 amino acids. The V and J ends lost 6 bases and 3 bases respectively, with 9 bases between them.

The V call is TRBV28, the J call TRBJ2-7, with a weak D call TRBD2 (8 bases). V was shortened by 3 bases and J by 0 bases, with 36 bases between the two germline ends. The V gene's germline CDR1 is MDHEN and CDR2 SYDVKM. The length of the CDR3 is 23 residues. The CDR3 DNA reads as TGTGCCAGCAGTTTTCGACAGGGAAGTTTTTACGGCGGGAGGAGGGCATTCTCCTACGAGCAGTACTTC. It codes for CASSFRQGSFYGGRRAFSYEQYF. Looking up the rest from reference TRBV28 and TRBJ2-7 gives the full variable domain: DVKVTQSSRYLVKRTGEKVFLECVQDMDHENMFWYRQDPGLGLRLIYFSYDVKMKEKGDIPEGYSVSREKKERFSLILESASTNQTSMYLCASSFRQGSFYGGRRAFSYEQYFGPGTRLTVT.

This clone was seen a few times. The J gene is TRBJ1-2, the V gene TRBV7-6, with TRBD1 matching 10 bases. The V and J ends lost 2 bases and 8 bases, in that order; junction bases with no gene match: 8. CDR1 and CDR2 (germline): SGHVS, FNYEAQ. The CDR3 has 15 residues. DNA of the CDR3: TGTGCCAGCAGCTTACGGGACAGGGGCCAACTGGGCTACACCTTC. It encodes CASSLRDRGQLGYTF. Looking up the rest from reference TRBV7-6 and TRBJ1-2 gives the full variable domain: GAGVSQSPRYKVTKRGQDVALRCDPISGHVSLYWYRQALGQGPEFLTYFNYEAQQDKSGLPNDRFSAERPEGSISTLTIQRTEQRDSAMYRCASSLRDRGQLGYTFGSGTRLTVV.

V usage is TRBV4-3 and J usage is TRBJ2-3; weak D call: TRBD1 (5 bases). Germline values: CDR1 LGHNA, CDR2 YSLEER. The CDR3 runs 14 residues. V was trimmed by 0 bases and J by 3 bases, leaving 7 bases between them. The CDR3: CASSQEGATDTQYF. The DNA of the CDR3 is TGCGCCAGCAGCCAAGAAGGGGCGACAGATACGCAGTATTTT.

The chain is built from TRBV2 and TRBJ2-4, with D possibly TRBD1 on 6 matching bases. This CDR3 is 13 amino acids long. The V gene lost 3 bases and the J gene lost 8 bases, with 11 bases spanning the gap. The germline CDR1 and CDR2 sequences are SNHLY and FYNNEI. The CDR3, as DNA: TGTGCCAGCAGTGATGGACAGAATTACATTCAGTACTTC. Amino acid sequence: CASSDGQNYIQYF.

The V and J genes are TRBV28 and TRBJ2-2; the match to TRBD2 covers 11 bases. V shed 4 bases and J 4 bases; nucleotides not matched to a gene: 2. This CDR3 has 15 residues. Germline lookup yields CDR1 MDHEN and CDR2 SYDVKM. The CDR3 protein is CASSYGLAGTGELFF. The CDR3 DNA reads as TGTGCCAGCAGTTATGGACTAGCGGGCACCGGGGAGCTGTTTTTT.

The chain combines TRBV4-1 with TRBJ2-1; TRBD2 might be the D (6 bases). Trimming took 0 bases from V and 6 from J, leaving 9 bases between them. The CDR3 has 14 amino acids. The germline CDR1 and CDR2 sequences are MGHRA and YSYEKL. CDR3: CASSQDTSRNEQFF. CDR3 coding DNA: TGCGCCAGCAGCCAAGATACTAGCCGCAATGAGCAGTTCTTC.

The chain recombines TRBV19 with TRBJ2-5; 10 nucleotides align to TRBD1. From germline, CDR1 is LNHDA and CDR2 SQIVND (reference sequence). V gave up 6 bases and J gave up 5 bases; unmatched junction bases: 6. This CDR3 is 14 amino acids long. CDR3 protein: CASRGDRGSETQYF. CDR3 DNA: TGTGCCAGTAGAGGGGACAGGGGTTCGGAGACCCAGTACTTC.

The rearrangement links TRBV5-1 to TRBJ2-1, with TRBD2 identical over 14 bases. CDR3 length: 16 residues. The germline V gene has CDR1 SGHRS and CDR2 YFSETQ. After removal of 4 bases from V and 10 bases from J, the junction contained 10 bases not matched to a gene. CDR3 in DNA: TGCGCCAGCAGCCCTCTGACTAGCGGGGGGGCCTGGGAGCAGTTCTTC. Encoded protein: CASSPLTSGGAWEQFF.

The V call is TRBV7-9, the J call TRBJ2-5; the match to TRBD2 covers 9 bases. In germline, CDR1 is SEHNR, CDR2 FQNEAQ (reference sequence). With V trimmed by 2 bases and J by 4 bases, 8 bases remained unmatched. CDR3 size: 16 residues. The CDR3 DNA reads TGTGCCAGCAGCTTAATCTTTAGCGGGGGCGGAGAGACCCAGTACTTC. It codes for CASSLIFSGGGETQYF.

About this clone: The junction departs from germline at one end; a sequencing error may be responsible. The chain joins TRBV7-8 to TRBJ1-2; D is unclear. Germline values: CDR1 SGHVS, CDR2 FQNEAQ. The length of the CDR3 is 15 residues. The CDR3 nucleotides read TGTGCCAGCAGCTTATCAGTCAGTACTATCTATGGCTACACCTTT. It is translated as CASSLSVSTIYGYTF. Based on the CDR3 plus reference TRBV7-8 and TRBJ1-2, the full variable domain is GAGVSQSPRYKVAKRGQDVALRCDPISGHVSLFWYQQALGQGPEFLTYFQNEAQLDKSGLPSDRFFAERPEGSVSTLKIQRTQQEDSAVYLCASSLSVSTIYGYTFGSGTRLTVV.

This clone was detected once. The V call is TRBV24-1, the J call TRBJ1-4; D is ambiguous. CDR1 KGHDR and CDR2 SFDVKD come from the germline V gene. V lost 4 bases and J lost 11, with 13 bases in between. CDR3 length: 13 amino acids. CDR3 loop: CATSDFEGGKLFF. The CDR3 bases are TGTGCCACCAGTGACTTCGAGGGAGGGAAACTGTTTTTT.

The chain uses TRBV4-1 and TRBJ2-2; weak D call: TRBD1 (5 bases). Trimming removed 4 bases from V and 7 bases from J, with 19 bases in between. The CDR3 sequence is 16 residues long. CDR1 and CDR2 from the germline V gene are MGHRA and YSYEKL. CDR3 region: CASSPTRTLGHGELFF. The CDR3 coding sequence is TGCGCCAGCAGCCCAACCCGGACCCTGGGGCACGGGGAGCTGTTTTTT.